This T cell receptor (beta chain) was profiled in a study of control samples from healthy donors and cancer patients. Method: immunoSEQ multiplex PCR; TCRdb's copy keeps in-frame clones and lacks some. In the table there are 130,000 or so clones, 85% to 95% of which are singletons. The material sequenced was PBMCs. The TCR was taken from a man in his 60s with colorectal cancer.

CDR3 sequence: CASSSRGNTEAFF. The CDR3 DNA reads as TGTGCCAGCAGCTCCCGGGGAAACACTGAAGCTTTCTTT. The chain is built from TRBV21-1 and TRBJ1-1. TRBV21-1 is noted as a pseudogene. This CDR3 is 13 amino acids long.